This TCR beta chain was captured in a study of cytomegalovirus exposure and HLA in healthy donors. Overall study findings and caveats: The HLA-A and HLA-B alleles of most subjects were reportedly predicted accurately from TCR beta sequences. The investigators catalogued 180 or so TCR beta chains as cytomegalovirus-associated.

Germline trimming cut 4 bases from V and 6 bases from J; bases unmatched to any gene: 6. CDR3 size: 15 residues. Germline CDR1 and CDR2: MNHEY and SVGAGI. PCR was performed using 60 Vbeta and 13 Jbeta primers. Profiled with immunoSEQ multiplex PCR; TCRdb holds only in-frame clones, not every one. The repertoire holds fewer than 200,000 clones, with around 88% as singletons. As to this clone: Its antigen is currently unknown.

V gene TRBV6-5 combines with J gene TRBJ1-6, with TRBD1 identical over 7 bases. Specimen: PBMCs. The sequence was collected from a man aged 40-50 years in good health and CMV-seropositive. The CDR3 bases are TGTGCCAGCAGTTCACCGGGACAGTTTAATTCACCCCTCCACTTT. As protein: CASSSPGQFNSPLHF.